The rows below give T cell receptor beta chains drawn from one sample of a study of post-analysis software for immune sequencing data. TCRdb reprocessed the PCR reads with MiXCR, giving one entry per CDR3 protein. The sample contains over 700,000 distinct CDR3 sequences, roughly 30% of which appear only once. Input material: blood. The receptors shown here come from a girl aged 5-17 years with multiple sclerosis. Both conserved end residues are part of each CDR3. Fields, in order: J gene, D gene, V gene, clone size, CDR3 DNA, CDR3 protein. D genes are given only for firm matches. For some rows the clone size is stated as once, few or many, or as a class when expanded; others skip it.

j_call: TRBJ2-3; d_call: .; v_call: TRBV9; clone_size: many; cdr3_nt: TGTGCCAGCAGCCGCTACGGGACAGCCTCGGGGGGTACGCAGTATTTT; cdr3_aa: CASSRYGTASGGTQYF
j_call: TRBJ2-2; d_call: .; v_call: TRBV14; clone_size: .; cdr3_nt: TGTGCCAGCAGCCAAGTGGGGACCCCCTGGGACACCGGGGAGCTGTTTTTT; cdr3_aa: CASSQVGTPWDTGELFF
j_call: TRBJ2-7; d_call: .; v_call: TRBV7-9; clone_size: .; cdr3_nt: TGTGCCAGCACCGACCGGGGCTCCTACAATGAGCAGTACTTC; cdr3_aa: CASTDRGSYNEQYF
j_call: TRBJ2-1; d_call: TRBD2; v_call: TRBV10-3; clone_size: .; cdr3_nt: TGTGCCATCGAAGCTAGCGGGAGAGTGGCCTACAATGAGCAGTTCTTC; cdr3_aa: CAIEASGRVAYNEQFF
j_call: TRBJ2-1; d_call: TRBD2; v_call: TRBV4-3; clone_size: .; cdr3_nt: TGCGCCAGCAGCCAGAACCCCTCTAGCGGGGTGGGGGATGAGCAGTTCTTC; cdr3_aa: CASSQNPSSGVGDEQFF
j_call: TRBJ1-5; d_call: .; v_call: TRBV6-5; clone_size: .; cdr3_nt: TGTGCCAGCAGTTACTCTATAGCTGGGAATCAGCCCCAGCATTTT; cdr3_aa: CASSYSIAGNQPQHF
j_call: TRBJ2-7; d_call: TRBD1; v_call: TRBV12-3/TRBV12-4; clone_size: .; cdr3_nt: TGTGCCAGCAGGCAGGGGGCAACCAACGAGCAGTACTTC; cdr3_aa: CASRQGATNEQYF
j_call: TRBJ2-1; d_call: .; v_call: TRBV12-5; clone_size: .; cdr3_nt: TGTGCTAGTGGTTTGTTTAAGGGCAATGAGCAGTTCTTC; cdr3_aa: CASGLFKGNEQFF
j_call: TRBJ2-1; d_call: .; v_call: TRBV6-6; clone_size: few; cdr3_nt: TGTGCCAGCAGTTACTCCAACCGCAAGAGCTCCTACAATGAGCAGTTCTTC; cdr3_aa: CASSYSNRKSSYNEQFF
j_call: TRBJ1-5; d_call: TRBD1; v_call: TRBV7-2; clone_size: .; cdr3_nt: TGTGCCAGCAGCGGGGGGACAGGGGCCCTTTATAGCAATCAGCCCCAGCATTTT; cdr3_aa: CASSGGTGALYSNQPQHF
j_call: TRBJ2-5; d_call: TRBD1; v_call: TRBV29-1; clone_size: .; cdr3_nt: TGCAGCGCAAACTTGGACAGGCTCAGGGAGACCCAGTACTTC; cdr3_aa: CSANLDRLRETQYF
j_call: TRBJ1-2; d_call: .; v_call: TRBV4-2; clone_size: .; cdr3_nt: TGTGCCAGCAGCCACGGACGGGGCTACACCTTC; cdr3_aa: CASSHGRGYTF
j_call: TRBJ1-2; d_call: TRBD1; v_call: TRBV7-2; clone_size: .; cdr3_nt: TGTGCCAGCAGCCCACCCACGACAGGGGAAGTTGGCTACACCTTC; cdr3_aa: CASSPPTTGEVGYTF
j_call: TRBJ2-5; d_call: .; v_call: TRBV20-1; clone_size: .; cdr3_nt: TGCAGTGCTTGGGGCAACTACAGGCAAGAGACCCAGTACTTC; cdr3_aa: CSAWGNYRQETQYF
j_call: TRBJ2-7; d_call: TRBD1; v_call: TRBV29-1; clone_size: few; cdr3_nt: TGCAGCGTTGAAGGACAGGGGACTCACGAGCAGTACTTC; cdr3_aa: CSVEGQGTHEQYF